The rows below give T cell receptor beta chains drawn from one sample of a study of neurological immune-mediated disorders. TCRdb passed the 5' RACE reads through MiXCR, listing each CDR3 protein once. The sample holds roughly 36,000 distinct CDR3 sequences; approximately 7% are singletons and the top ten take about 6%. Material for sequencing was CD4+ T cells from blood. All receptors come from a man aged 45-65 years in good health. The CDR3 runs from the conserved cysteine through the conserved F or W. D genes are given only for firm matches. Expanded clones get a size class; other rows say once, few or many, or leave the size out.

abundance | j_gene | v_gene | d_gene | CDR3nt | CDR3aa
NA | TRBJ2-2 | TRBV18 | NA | TGTGCCAGCTCACCACAACAGACGAACACCGGGGAGCTGTTTTTT | CASSPQQTNTGELFF
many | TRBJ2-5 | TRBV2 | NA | TGTGCCAGCAGTGGTAGAGTCGGCGGGGAGACCCAGTACTTC | CASSGRVGGETQYF
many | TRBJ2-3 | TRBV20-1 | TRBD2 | TGCAGTGCTAGAATGAAGACTAGCGGAAACACAGATACGCAGTATTTT | CSARMKTSGNTDTQYF
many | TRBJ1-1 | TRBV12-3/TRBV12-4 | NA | TGTGCCAGCAGCTCCGCTGGGGGGATCGACACTGAAGCTTTCTTT | CASSSAGGIDTEAFF
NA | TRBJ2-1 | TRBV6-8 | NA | TGTGCCAGCCCTCGGCCCGCAGCTATCCCTTTTCTCTCCTACAATGAGCAGTTCTTC | CASPRPAAIPFLSYNEQFF
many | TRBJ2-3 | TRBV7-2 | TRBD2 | TGTGCCAGCAGCTTAGGGCCCGGGACTAGGGCAGATACGCAGTATTTT | CASSLGPGTRADTQYF
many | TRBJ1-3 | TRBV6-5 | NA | TGTGCCAGCAGTCGGGGATCTGGAAACACCATATATTTT | CASSRGSGNTIYF
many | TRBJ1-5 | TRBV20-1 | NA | TGCAGTGCTAGCGCTGCCAGTACAGATCAGCCCCAGCATTTT | CSASAASTDQPQHF
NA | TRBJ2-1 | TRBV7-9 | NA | TGTGCCAGCAGCCTTGCCTTGGGAGAGCAGTTCTTC | CASSLALGEQFF
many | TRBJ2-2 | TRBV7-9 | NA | TGTGCCAGCAGCCCCCTTGCGGGGTCGAACACCGGGGAGCTGTTTTTT | CASSPLAGSNTGELFF
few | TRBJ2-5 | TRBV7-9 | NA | TGTGCCAGCAGCTCGGAGACTAGATGGGAGACCCAGTACTTC | CASSSETRWETQYF
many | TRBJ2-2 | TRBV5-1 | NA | TGCGCCAGCAGCTCCCAGGGAGCTAGGACCGGGGAGCTGTTTTTT | CASSSQGARTGELFF
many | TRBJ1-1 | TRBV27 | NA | TGTGCCAGCAGTCCGCAGGGTGCTGGACAGAGGACTGAAGCTTTCTTT | CASSPQGAGQRTEAFF
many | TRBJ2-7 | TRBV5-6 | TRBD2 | TGTGCCAGCAGCTTGCTATGGGAGGGCCGGGACGAGCAGTACTTC | CASSLLWEGRDEQYF
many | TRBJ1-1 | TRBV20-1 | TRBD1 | TGCAGTGCTCATCGCGGCCGTGACAGGGGCAGCTTCTTT | CSAHRGRDRGSFF
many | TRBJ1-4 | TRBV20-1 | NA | TGCAGTGCGAATAAGGCTTTACTAGAGGAAAAACTGTTTTTT | CSANKALLEEKLFF
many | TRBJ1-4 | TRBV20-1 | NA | TGCAGTGCTGGTGGGGCCGGTGAAAAACTGTTTTTT | CSAGGAGEKLFF
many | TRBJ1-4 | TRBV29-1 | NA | TGCAGCGTTGGAGGTTTGACAGGTTTCGCAACTAATGAAAAACTGTTTTTT | CSVGGLTGFATNEKLFF
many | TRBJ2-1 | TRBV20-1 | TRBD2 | TGCAGTGCTTATAGCGGGATGGCCTACAATGAGCAGTTCTTC | CSAYSGMAYNEQFF
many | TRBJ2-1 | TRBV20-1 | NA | TGCAGTGCTAGGCCAGGGGCGAGCGCCTCCAATGAGCAGTTCTTC | CSARPGASASNEQFF
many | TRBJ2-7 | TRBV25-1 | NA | TGTGCCAGCAGTGCCAAGACAGGAGGCGAGCAGTACTTC | CASSAKTGGEQYF
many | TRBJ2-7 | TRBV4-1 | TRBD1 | TGCGCCAGCAGCCAACCCCGGACAGGGAGAAGCTACGAGCAGTACTTC | CASSQPRTGRSYEQYF
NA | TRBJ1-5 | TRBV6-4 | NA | TGTGCCAGCAGTGAGACCCTAACGCAGCCCCAGCATTTT | CASSETLTQPQHF
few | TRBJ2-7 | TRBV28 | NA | TGTGCCAGCACGGGACTTTTATACGAGCAGTACTTC | CASTGLLYEQYF
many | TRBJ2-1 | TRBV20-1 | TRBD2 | TGCAGTGTCAGCGGGGGAAAACTCTACAATGAGCAGTTCTTC | CSVSGGKLYNEQFF
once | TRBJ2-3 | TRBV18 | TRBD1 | TGTGCCAGCTCATCCGGACAGGGGGGTACAGATACGCAGTATTTT | CASSSGQGGTDTQYF
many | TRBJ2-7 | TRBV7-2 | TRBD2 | TGTGCCAGCAGCTTAGCCAGGACACCTTACACCACCTTCAAGCGGGAGAGCTCCTACGAGCAGTACTTC | CASSLARTPYTTFKRESSYEQYF
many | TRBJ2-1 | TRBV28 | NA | TGTGCCAGCAGTCCTTACGGGCCCTATGTTTCGTTCTTC | CASSPYGPYVSFF
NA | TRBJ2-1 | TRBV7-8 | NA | TGTGCCAGCAGCCTTCCCAACAATGAGCAGTTCTTC | CASSLPNNEQFF
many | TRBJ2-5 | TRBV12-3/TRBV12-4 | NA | TGTGCCAGCAGTTTCGCGAGGAAAGAGACCCAGTACTTC | CASSFARKETQYF
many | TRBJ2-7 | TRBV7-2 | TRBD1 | TGTGCCAGCACTACAGGGGCCCTCGGGGAGCAGTACTTC | CASTTGALGEQYF
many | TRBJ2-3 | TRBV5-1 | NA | TGCGCCAGCAGCCCTACTATGGATACGCAGTATTTT | CASSPTMDTQYF
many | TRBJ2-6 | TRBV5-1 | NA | TGCGCCAGCAGCTCCGGGGCCAACTCTGGGGCCAACGTCCTGACTTTC | CASSSGANSGANVLTF
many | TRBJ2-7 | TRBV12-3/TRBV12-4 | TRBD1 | TGTGCCAGCAGCCGCGGACAGGGGGACTACGAGCAGTACTTC | CASSRGQGDYEQYF
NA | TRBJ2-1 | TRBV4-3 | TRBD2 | TGCGCCAGCGGGCGGGAGTTGGTGGGGAATGAGCAGTTCTTC | CASGRELVGNEQFF
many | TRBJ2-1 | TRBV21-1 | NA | TGTGCCAGCTACAGAGACAATGAGCAGTTCTTC | CASYRDNEQFF
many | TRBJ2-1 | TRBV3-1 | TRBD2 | TGTGCCAGCAGCCCGAGCGACATAGCGGGGAGGGCCTACAATGAGCAGTTCTTC | CASSPSDIAGRAYNEQFF
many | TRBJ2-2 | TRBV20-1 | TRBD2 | TGCAGTGCTAGATCAGGAAGTAGCGGGAGGGCCGGAGGGGAGCTGTTTTTT | CSARSGSSGRAGGELFF
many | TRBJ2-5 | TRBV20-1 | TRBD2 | TGCAGTGCCAGGACTAGCGGGAGGCTACAAGAGACCCAGTACTTC | CSARTSGRLQETQYF
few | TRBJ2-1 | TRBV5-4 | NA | TGTGCCAGCAGCTTGGAGCGGACTACGGGACACAATGAGCAGTTCTTC | CASSLERTTGHNEQFF
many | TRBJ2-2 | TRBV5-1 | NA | TGCGCCAGCAGCTTAACCCAGGCCACCGGGGAGCTGTTTTTT | CASSLTQATGELFF
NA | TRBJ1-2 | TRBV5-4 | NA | TGTGCCAGCAGCTTACGGGTCGTGGATGGCTACACCTTC | CASSLRVVDGYTF
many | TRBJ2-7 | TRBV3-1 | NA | TGTGCCAGCAGCCAGCTCCGGACGGGCCGCTCGTACTTC | CASSQLRTGRSYF
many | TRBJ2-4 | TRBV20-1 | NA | TGCAGTGCTAGAGATAACCTTGCAGGGCTAGCCAAAAACATTCAGTACTTC | CSARDNLAGLAKNIQYF
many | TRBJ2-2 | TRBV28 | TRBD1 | TGTGCCAGCAGCGCCGGGGACAGGGACACCGGGGAGCTGTTTTTT | CASSAGDRDTGELFF
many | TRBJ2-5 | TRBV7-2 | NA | TGTGCCAGCAGCTCAGGGACCCTGAAAGAGACCCAGTACTTC | CASSSGTLKETQYF
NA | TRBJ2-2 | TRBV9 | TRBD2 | TGTGCCAGCAGCCCCCGCTTTGCGGGAGCCGGGACCGGGGAGCTGTTTTTT | CASSPRFAGAGTGELFF
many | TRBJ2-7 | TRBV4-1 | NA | TGCGCCAGCAGCCAAGAGTACAGTTACGAGCAGTACTTC | CASSQEYSYEQYF
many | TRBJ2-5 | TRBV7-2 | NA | TGTGCCAGCAGCTGGTGGGGAGGGACCCAGTACTTC | CASSWWGGTQYF
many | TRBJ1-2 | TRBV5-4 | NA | TGTGCCAGCAGCTTGGAGAGGCGGAGCTATGGCTACACCTTC | CASSLERRSYGYTF
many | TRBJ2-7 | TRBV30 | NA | TGTGCCTGGAGTGTCGGCGCTAGGGCCTACGAGCAGTACTTC | CAWSVGARAYEQYF
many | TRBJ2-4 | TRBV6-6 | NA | TGTGCCAGCACCCCTCGAGCCAAAAACATTCAGTACTTC | CASTPRAKNIQYF
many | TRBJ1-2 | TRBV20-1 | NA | TGCAGTGCTTTTCCCGGGGGGCTTGGAGGCTATGGCTACACCTTC | CSAFPGGLGGYGYTF